The 12 T cell receptor beta chains below come from one sample, sequenced in a study of CD8+ T cells in alopecia areata. Treatment given: oral pan-JAK inhibitor, 5-10 mg twice daily. Once RNA had been extracted, it was reverse transcribed into cDNA to act as the sequencing template. Repertoires were generated with immunoSEQ multiplex PCR, while TCRdb's copy carries only in-frame clones and drops some. The sample lists 190,000 or so clones, around three fifths occurring once. Sequencing was performed on CD8+ T cells sorted from blood, taken at week 24, from a patient treated with tofacitinib. These receptors all come from a human donor with alopecia areata.

This clone has more than one count but fewer than ten. The chain has TRBV11-2 and TRBJ1-5, with 8 bases fitting TRBD1. The CDR3 runs to 14 residues. J was trimmed by 3 bases and V by 8 bases; bases with no gene match: 6. CDR1 and CDR2 from the germline V gene are SGHAT and FQNNGV. The CDR3 region has the DNA TGTGCCAGCGCCTTGACAGGGGTCAATCAGCCCCAGCATTTT. Protein product: CASALTGVNQPQHF.

This clone was seen once. The chain combines TRBV30 with TRBJ1-3; D possibly corresponds to TRBD1 (5 bases). V was cut by 6 bases and J by 2 bases, with 14 bases left in between. This CDR3 has 14 residues. The germline V gene has CDR1 GTSNPN and CDR2 SVGIG (reference sequence). The CDR3 here is CACSRGEAGNTIYF. CDR3 in DNA: TGTGCCTGTTCGCGAGGGGAAGCTGGAAACACCATATATTTT.

This clone came up a few times. This chain links TRBV19 with TRBJ1-5; 9 bases fit TRBD1. The CDR3 has 14 residues. With 4 bases clipped from V and 7 bases from J, the junction kept 5 bases outside the gene matches. Germline V gene sequence: CDR1 LNHDA, CDR2 SQIVND (reference sequence). This CDR3 reads CASSNRQGEQPQHF. CDR3 DNA: TGTGCCAGTAGTAATCGACAGGGGGAGCAGCCCCAGCATTTT.

The chain employs TRBV4-2 and TRBJ2-7, with TRBD1 identical over 7 bases. V shed 0 bases and J 3 bases; nucleotides not matched to a gene: 8. Germline loops: CDR1 LGHNA, CDR2 YNFKEQ. This CDR3 has 16 residues. The CDR3 sequence is CASSQDWGQNIYEQYF. CDR3 bases: TGTGCCAGCAGCCAAGATTGGGGACAGAACATCTACGAGCAGTACTTC.

This clone was found a few times. The V call is TRBV14, the J call TRBJ1-2; TRBD1 matches at 10 bases. V gave up 4 bases and J gave up 5 bases; unmatched junction bases: 1. The CDR3 has 13 amino acids. Germline V gene data show CDR1 as SGHDN and CDR2 as FVKESK. As DNA, the CDR3 is TGTGCCAGCAGCCGGACAGGGGGATATGGCTACACCTTC. Translating it yields CASSRTGGYGYTF.

This clone came up a few times. The genes are TRBV30 and TRBJ1-2; tentative D call: TRBD1 (6 bases). Germline-derived CDR1 and CDR2 are GTSNPN and SVGIG (reference sequence). Between the trimmed V and J ends, which lost 2 bases and 5 bases, there was a span of 21 bases. CDR3 length equals 16 residues. The CDR3 DNA sequence: TGTGCCTGGAGTTCCGTCGCAAGGACAGTCGAATATGGCTACACCTTC. Its translation is CAWSSVARTVEYGYTF.

This clone was recorded only once. The chain recombines TRBV5-1 with TRBJ2-7; D uncertain. Germline CDR1 is SGHRS and CDR2 is YFSETQ. This CDR3 spans 13 amino acids. V gave up 3 bases and J gave up 6 bases, with 13 bases separating them. The CDR3 DNA follows: TGCGCCAGCAGCTCTTTTGATGGGCTCGAGCAGTACTTC. Its protein product is CASSSFDGLEQYF.

As concerns this clone: Distinct nucleotide sequences in the sample also encode this CDR3. The J gene is TRBJ2-7, the V gene TRBV5-1; possibly TRBD2 for D (5 bases). From germline, CDR1 is SGHRS and CDR2 YFSETQ. V was pared by 1 base and J by 3 bases, with 5 bases between. The CDR3 runs to 12 residues. This CDR3 is CASSLRGYEQYF. CDR3 coding DNA: TGCGCCAGCAGCTTGCGGGGCTACGAGCAGTACTTC. The complete variable domain, with remaining parts taken from reference TRBV5-1 and TRBJ2-7, reads KAGVTQTPRYLIKTRGQQVTLSCSPISGHRSVSWYQQTPGQGLQFLFEYFSETQRNKGNFPGRFSGRQFSNSRSEMNVSTLELGDSALYLCASSLRGYEQYFGPGTRLTVT.

In DNA, the CDR3 is TGTGCCAGCAGCATCACAATGAACTATGGCTACACCTTC. Translation: CASSITMNYGYTF. The chain combines TRBV27 with TRBJ1-2; D is undetermined. The CDR3 is 13 residues long. V was clipped by 6 bases and J by 2 bases, with 10 bases between them. Germline assignment: CDR1 MNHEY and CDR2 SMNVEV (reference sequence).

The gene calls are TRBV30 and TRBJ1-3; D is uncertain. The CDR3 contains 14 residues. The germline V and J ends were trimmed by 0 bases and 2 bases, with 8 bases remaining between them. Germline V CDR1 and CDR2: GTSNPN, SVGIG (reference sequence). The CDR3 here is CAWSVAVAGNTIYF. The CDR3 region has the DNA TGTGCCTGGAGTGTAGCGGTGGCTGGAAACACCATATATTTT.

The chain carries TRBV12-5 and TRBJ1-1, with a possible D match to TRBD1 (6 bases). The V gene lost 9 bases and the J gene lost 1 base, with 12 bases spanning the gap. CDR3 size: 13 residues. CDR1 LGHNT and CDR2 FRNRAP come from the germline V gene. CDR3 in amino acids: CASEQGWNTEAFF. CDR3 sequence (DNA): TGTGCTAGCGAACAGGGTTGGAACACTGAAGCTTTCTTT.

This clone was counted a few times. The J gene is TRBJ2-7, the V gene TRBV7-9; a weak D match, TRBD2 (5 bases). Germline assignment: CDR1 SEHNR and CDR2 FQNEAQ (reference sequence). This CDR3 has 13 amino acids. The V end lost 7 bases, the J end lost 2 bases, and 12 bases lay between the germline ends. The CDR3: CASNRLGAYEQYF. The CDR3 DNA reads TGTGCCAGCAATCGGTTGGGAGCCTACGAGCAGTACTTC.